This T cell receptor (beta chain) was profiled in a study of metastatic and nonmetastatic thyroid tumors. The germline V and J ends were trimmed by 2 bases and 5 bases, with 16 bases remaining between them. Germline-derived CDR1 and CDR2 are MNHEY and SVGAGI. This CDR3 is built from 16 residues. Prior to thyroid surgery, none of the patients had received any treatment. TCRdb used MiXCR to call clones anew from the PCR reads. Among roughly 40,000 clones listed, approximately 17% were seen once. Input material: tumor tissue. This TCR was sampled from a female donor with papillary thyroid cancer or a benign thyroid nodule (not recorded which). Some clones in this sample may be carry-over from other donors' samples. This chain connects TRBV6-5 to TRBJ2-1; D gene unclear. Here the CDR3 DNA reads TGTGCCAGCAGTTACCTCAGGACGCTATCCCACAATGAGCAGTTCTTC. The encoded protein is CASSYLRTLSHNEQFF.